This TCR beta chain was sequenced in a study of control samples from healthy donors and cancer patients. Sequencing used immunoSEQ multiplex PCR; TCRdb keeps in-frame clones, though not all of them. Among approximately 160,000 clones listed, approximately 94% were seen once. The V segment lost 5 bases and the J segment 1 base; nucleotides outside the gene matches: 0. Germline loops: CDR1 SQVTM, CDR2 ANQGSEA. This CDR3 contains 12 residues. The sequencing input was blood. J is TRBJ2-5 and V is TRBV29-1; 8 nucleotides align to TRBD2. This sequence originates from a young woman in good health. CDR3 loop: CSVSGSQETQYF. The CDR3 DNA reads TGCAGCGTTAGCGGGAGCCAAGAGACCCAGTACTTC.